One sample yielded the 18 T cell receptor beta chains listed below, sequenced in a study of T cells after posttransplantation cyclophosphamide. The assay was immunoSEQ multiplex PCR, and TCRdb's table has in-frame clones only and misses some. Recorded here are 30,000 to 45,000 clones, none singletons. Sequencing was carried out using PBMCs. Receptors originate from a girl aged 5 to 17 in good health, CMV-negative, and a related stem cell transplant donor.

This clone was detected ten times or more. The V call is TRBV9, the J call TRBJ1-2; D gene unclear. Germline assignment: CDR1 SGDLS and CDR2 YYNGEE. This CDR3 is 14 amino acids long. V gave up 0 bases and J gave up 1 base, with 7 bases separating them. CDR3 DNA: TGTGCCAGCAGCGTAGCCAGTATTAACTATGGCTACACCTTC. It yields the protein CASSVASINYGYTF.

This rearrangement joins TRBV30 to TRBJ1-2; D is ambiguous. Deletions cut 5 bases from V and 4 bases from J, with 14 bases between. The CDR3 extends over 13 amino acids. CDR1 GTSNPN and CDR2 SVGIG come from the germline V gene (reference sequence). CDR3 amino acids: CAWERVAVYGYTF. The CDR3 DNA reads as TGTGCCTGGGAGAGAGTGGCGGTCTATGGCTACACCTTC.

This clone has a count of ten or more. This chain uses TRBV29-1 with TRBJ2-3; weak D call: TRBD1 (5 bases). The length of the CDR3 is 16 residues. Germline V gives CDR1 SQVTM, CDR2 ANQGSEA. Trimming took off 4 bases at V and 3 bases at J, with 20 bases between the two ends. The CDR3 sequence is CSVAGLRTKLTDTQYF. CDR3 coding DNA: TGCAGCGTTGCCGGCCTGCGGACAAAGCTAACAGATACGCAGTATTTT.

This clone came up many times. The chain uses TRBV5-1 and TRBJ1-6, with a possible D match to TRBD1 (5 bases). The germline V gene has CDR1 SGHRS and CDR2 YFSETQ. V was trimmed by 0 bases and J by 9 bases, leaving 22 bases between them. The CDR3 is made up of 18 amino acids. The CDR3 DNA reads as TGCGCCAGCAGCTTGGCCTATTTGGGGCATCTAGGATCTTCACCCCTCCACTTT. Amino acid sequence: CASSLAYLGHLGSSPLHF.

This clone was seen more than once but under ten times. The chain uses TRBV7-6 and TRBJ2-2; D ambiguous. Germline CDR1 is SGHVS and CDR2 is FNYEAQ. V was pared by 1 base and J by 5 bases, with 8 bases between. CDR3 length: 14 amino acids. CDR3 nucleotide sequence: TGTGCCAGCAGCTTAGAGCGTCGGACCGGGGAGCTGTTTTTT. It codes for CASSLERRTGELFF.

This clone was picked up many times. The J gene is TRBJ1-5, the V gene TRBV7-2; D is perhaps TRBD1 (6 bases). The germline V and J ends were trimmed by 6 bases and 0 bases, with 12 bases remaining between them. Per germline, CDR1 SGHTA and CDR2 FQGNSA. CDR3 length equals 15 residues. The CDR3 is CASSTQGHSNQPQHF. The CDR3 nucleotides are TGTGCCAGCAGTACTCAGGGGCATAGCAATCAGCCCCAGCATTTT.

This clone has a handful of counts. The chain employs TRBV28 and TRBJ2-5; TRBD2 matches at 7 bases. The CDR3 has 13 amino acids. Germline V CDR1 and CDR2: MDHEN, SYDVKM. V shed 3 bases and J 5 bases; nucleotides not matched to a gene: 3. The CDR3 nucleotides read TGTGCCAGCAGTTTGGGGAGGGCGGAGACCCAGTACTTC. Protein sequence: CASSLGRAETQYF.

This clone was detected many times. The genes are TRBV25-1 and TRBJ1-6; 8 nucleotides align to TRBD1. Germline V gene data show CDR1 as MGHDK and CDR2 as SYGVNS. The J segment lost 9 bases and the V segment lost 2 bases, leaving 12 bases of the junction unmatched. The CDR3 extends over 17 amino acids. In DNA form, the CDR3 reads TGTGCCAGCAGTGAAAGAGGAATCGGGACAGGTTTTTCACCCCTCCACTTT. It encodes CASSERGIGTGFSPLHF.

The sample holds many counts of this clone. The V gene is TRBV9, the J gene TRBJ2-5; D not resolved. The ends were cut back, 0 bases at V and 2 bases at J, with 11 bases in the middle. In germline, CDR1 is SGDLS, CDR2 YYNGEE. The length of the CDR3 is 15 residues. The CDR3 bases are TGTGCCAGCAGCGTAGCTTCCAGGTTGCAAGAGACCCAGTACTTC. It specifies CASSVASRLQETQYF.

This clone was detected a few times. V usage is TRBV11-3 and J usage is TRBJ2-2; TRBD2 is a possible D gene (5 bases). The CDR3 runs 14 residues. CDR1 SGHNT and CDR2 YENEEA come from the germline V gene. Trimming stripped 4 bases from V and 3 bases from J, with 9 bases between. The CDR3 spells CASSSSRDTGELFF. CDR3 DNA sequence: TGTGCCAGCAGCTCCTCGCGGGACACCGGGGAGCTGTTTTTT.

The chain recombines TRBV30 with TRBJ2-7; possibly TRBD1 for D (6 bases). The ends were cut back, 2 bases at V and 6 bases at J, with 14 bases in the middle. Germline-derived CDR1 and CDR2 are GTSNPN and SVGIG (reference sequence). The CDR3 has 13 residues. The CDR3 DNA is TGTGCCTGGAGTAAAAACCTCAGGGGCGAGCAGTACTTC. This sequence encodes CAWSKNLRGEQYF.

Many counts were recorded for this clone. The chain carries TRBV7-9 and TRBJ2-1; the D is unclear. The CDR3 consists of 15 residues. Germline loops: CDR1 SEHNR, CDR2 FQNEAQ (reference sequence). V was cut by 1 base and J by 0 bases, with 7 bases left in between. The CDR3 sequence: CASSLGTSSYNEQFF. CDR3 sequence (DNA): TGTGCCAGCAGCTTAGGAACGAGCTCCTACAATGAGCAGTTCTTC.

This clone was found many times. The rearrangement joins TRBV5-6 to TRBJ1-2; a weak D match, TRBD1 (5 bases). The V end lost 4 bases, the J end lost 4 bases, and 17 bases lay between the germline ends. Germline loops: CDR1 SGHDT, CDR2 YYEEEE. This CDR3 is 15 amino acids long. For the CDR3, the DNA is TGTGCCAGCAGCCCGGAGGTAGGGACTCTCTATGGCTACACCTTC. Protein sequence: CASSPEVGTLYGYTF.

The chain has TRBV28 and TRBJ2-7, with 9 nucleotides matching TRBD2. Germline CDR1 and CDR2: MDHEN and SYDVKM. The CDR3 loop spans 15 amino acids. V shed 4 bases and J 7 bases; nucleotides not matched to a gene: 11. In DNA form, the CDR3 reads TGTGCCAGCAGTTCGTCTAAGAGCGGGAGGAAGGAGCAGTACTTC. This codes for CASSSSKSGRKEQYF.

In DNA, the CDR3 is TGTGCCAGCAGCCCCGGGGGGCTAGCGGGGGGGCTCAATGAGCAGTTCTTC. As protein: CASSPGGLAGGLNEQFF. This chain links TRBV5-4 with TRBJ2-1; 12 bases line up with TRBD2. The ends lost 4 bases at V and 6 bases at J; junction bases unmatched: 11. This CDR3 is 17 amino acids long. The germline V gene encodes CDR1 SGHNT and CDR2 YYREEE (reference sequence).

The chain carries TRBV28 and TRBJ2-7; TRBD1 matches at 11 bases. CDR1 is MDHEN, CDR2 SYDVKM, per germline. Trimming at V came to 6 bases and at J to 5 bases, leaving 3 bases not matched to a gene. The CDR3 contains 13 residues. The DNA of the CDR3 is TGTGCCAGCAGGGACAGGGGGCACAACGAGCAGTACTTC. Translated, it gives CASRDRGHNEQYF.

This clone has a count of ten or more. The rearrangement uses TRBV18 and TRBJ1-5, with 7 positions matching TRBD1. CDR3 length equals 16 residues. Trimming at V came to 3 bases and at J to 0 bases, leaving 5 bases not matched to a gene. From germline, CDR1 is KGHSH and CDR2 LQKENI. The DNA for the CDR3 is TGTGCCAGCTCACCTACGACAGGGAGTAGCAATCAGCCCCAGCATTTT. It encodes CASSPTTGSSNQPQHF.

This clone showed up many times. This chain links TRBV6-1 with TRBJ2-6; D not certain. There are 15 residues in the CDR3. Germline CDR1 is MNHNS and CDR2 is SASEGT. V lost 1 base to trimming and J lost 0 bases, with 4 bases between them. The CDR3 sequence is CASSEDNSGANVLTF. CDR3 nucleotides: TGTGCCAGCAGTGAAGACAACTCTGGGGCCAACGTCCTGACTTTC.